These T cell receptor beta chains were read from a single sample in a study of spatial heterogeneity in lung cancer. Using its own MiXCR run on the 5' RACE reads, TCRdb lists one record per CDR3 protein. The data contain some 100,000 distinct CDR3 sequences, about 12% of them singletons. The specimen was PBMCs, collected at surgery. The receptors derive from a male donor with early-stage non-small cell lung cancer. The CDR3 runs from the conserved cysteine through the conserved F or W. A D gene is named only where the DNA matches it firmly. For some rows the clone size is stated as once, few or many, or as a class when expanded; others skip it.

size	length	V	D	J	DNA	CDR3
many	13	TRBV11-3	.	TRBJ1-2	TGTGCCAGCAGCTTAGGGGGCCAGGGAGGCTACACCTTC	CASSLGGQGGYTF
few	11	TRBV11-2	.	TRBJ2-5	TGTGCCAGCAGCTCCATAGAGACCCAGTACTTC	CASSSIETQYF
many	17	TRBV7-9	.	TRBJ1-2	TGTGCCAGCAGCGCTGGGAGGGACTTACTAGCTAACTATGGCTACACCTTC	CASSAGRDLLANYGYTF
few	13	TRBV29-1	.	TRBJ1-1	TGCAGCGTTGATTGGGGGGGTCGAACTGAAGCTTTCTTT	CSVDWGGRTEAFF
.	16	TRBV2	.	TRBJ2-1	TGTGCCAGCAGAAAGGGGCACGAGAGCTCCTACAATGAGCAGTTCTTC	CASRKGHESSYNEQFF
.	12	TRBV2	.	TRBJ1-6	TGTGCCATACACAGGGAAGGTTCACCCCTCCACTTT	CAIHREGSPLHF
many	14	TRBV9	.	TRBJ1-3	TGTGCCAGCAGCTTAAGGGGTACTGGAAACACCATATATTTT	CASSLRGTGNTIYF
many	12	TRBV2	.	TRBJ2-7	TGTGCCAGCAGACCAAACTTGAACGAGCAGTACTTC	CASRPNLNEQYF
.	15	TRBV28	TRBD2	TRBJ2-2	TGTGCCAGCAGTGGGACTAGCGGGAGAATCAGGGAGCTGTTTTTT	CASSGTSGRIRELFF
many	14	TRBV7-7	TRBD1	TRBJ2-5	TGTGCTAGCAGCTTAGGTCCAGGGGGTGAGACCCAGTACTTC	CASSLGPGGETQYF
.	15	TRBV20-1	TRBD2	TRBJ2-4	TGCAGTGCTAGAGTCGGTAGCGGGCCCCAAAACATTCAGTACTTC	CSARVGSGPQNIQYF
few	15	TRBV6-2/TRBV6-3	TRBD2	TRBJ2-4	TGTGCCAGCAGATATAGGACTAGCGGTAAAAACATTCAGTACTTC	CASRYRTSGKNIQYF
few	11	TRBV5-6	.	TRBJ2-1	TGTGCCAGCAGCTCGACCTATGAGCAGTTCTTC	CASSSTYEQFF
few	14	TRBV14	.	TRBJ2-1	TGTGCCAGCAGCCAAGATTCCGTGGGGAATGAGCAGTTCTTC	CASSQDSVGNEQFF
.	14	TRBV29-1	TRBD1	TRBJ1-2	TGCAGCGTTGACTCGGGGGACAGACCCTATGGCTACACCTTC	CSVDSGDRPYGYTF
.	14	TRBV30	.	TRBJ1-1	TGTGCCTGGAGTGTTCAGGGAGCCTGTACTAAAGCTTTCTTT	CAWSVQGACTKAFF
many	15	TRBV28	TRBD1	TRBJ1-2	TGTGCCAGCAGTACCTCCGGACAGGGAGACTATGGCTACACCTTC	CASSTSGQGDYGYTF